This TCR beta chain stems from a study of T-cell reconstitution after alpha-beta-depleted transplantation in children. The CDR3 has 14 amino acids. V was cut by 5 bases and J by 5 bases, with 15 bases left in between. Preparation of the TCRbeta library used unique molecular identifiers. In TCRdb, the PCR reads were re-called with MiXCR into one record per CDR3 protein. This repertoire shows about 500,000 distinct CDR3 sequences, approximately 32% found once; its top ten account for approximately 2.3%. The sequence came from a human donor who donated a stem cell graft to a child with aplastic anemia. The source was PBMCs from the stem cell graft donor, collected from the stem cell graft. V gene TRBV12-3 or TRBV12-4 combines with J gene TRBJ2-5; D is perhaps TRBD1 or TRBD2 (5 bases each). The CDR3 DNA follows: TGTGCCAGCAGTCTCGGGACCATTCCCGAGACCCAGTACTTC. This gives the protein CASSLGTIPETQYF.